The following is a TCR beta chain sequence with its context. Looked up from germline, CDR1 is SGHRS and CDR2 is YFSETQ. Trimming pared 3 bases from V and 0 bases from J, leaving 7 bases between. The CDR3 consists of 14 residues. Assay used: immunoSEQ multiplex PCR; TCRdb lists only in-frame clones, some missing. The sample lists about 340,000 clones, more than 90% occurring once. Participants' reported clinical history set cohort assignment. Donors in Cohort 3 who had recovered were those with two negative PCRs, healthcare professional clearance, or resolution of their symptoms. The data were taken from a study of blood T cell repertoires in COVID-19.

Material for sequencing was PBMCs or T cells enriched from blood (not recorded which). This rearrangement joins TRBV5-1 to TRBJ1-3; D unresolved. This sequence originates from a woman aged 30 to 39 who had recovered from COVID-19. The CDR3 loop reads CASSSGGSGNTIYF. Written as DNA, the CDR3 is TGCGCCAGCAGCTCCGGAGGCTCTGGAAACACCATATATTTT.